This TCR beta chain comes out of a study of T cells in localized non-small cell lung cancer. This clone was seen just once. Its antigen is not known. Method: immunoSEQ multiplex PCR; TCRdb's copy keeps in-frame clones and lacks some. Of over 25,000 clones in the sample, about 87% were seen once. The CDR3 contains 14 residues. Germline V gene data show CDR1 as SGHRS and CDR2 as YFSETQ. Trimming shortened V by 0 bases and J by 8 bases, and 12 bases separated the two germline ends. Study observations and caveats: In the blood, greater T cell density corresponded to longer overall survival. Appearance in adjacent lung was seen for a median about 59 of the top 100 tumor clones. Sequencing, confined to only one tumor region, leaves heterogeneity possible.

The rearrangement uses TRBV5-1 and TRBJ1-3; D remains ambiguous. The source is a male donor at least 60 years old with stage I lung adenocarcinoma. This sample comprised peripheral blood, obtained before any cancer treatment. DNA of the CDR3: TGCGCCAGCAGCTTGGCCACAAAAAGCGACACCATATATTTT. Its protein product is CASSLATKSDTIYF.